This T cell receptor (beta chain) derives from a study of shared T cell receptors in the human thymus (dated by TCRdb to the early 2020s). Background for the entire study: The study investigated the way shared, self-reactive T-cell receptor alpha chains are produced in the human thymus.

Reading from cysteine to phenylalanine, the CDR3 counts 18 amino acids. Here the CDR3 DNA is all that survives: 54 bases in frame from base 1. CDR1 and CDR2, per the germline V gene, are MGHDK and SYGVNS. Germline trimming amounts to 0 bases on V and 9 bases on J, with 14 as the count of junction bases outside the gene matches. This clone was seen only a few times. This clone's antigen is unknown. It has no much larger one-base neighbor in the sample; base qualities were not kept. Preparation of the library involved the immunoSEQ multiplex PCR assay. This immuneACCESS table, as held by TCRdb, lists in-frame sequences with V and J called but not all clones. Of the missing ones, under half trace to an unresolved V gene in checked studies; the others have no known cause. For this sample there are under 850,000 clones; 85% to 90% appear just once. Jointly, the top ten make up 0.0095% to 0.013% of the sample.

These data were also filed under a second study, of human thymus T cells. The second investigation adds: Donors were immunologically healthy infants undergoing open corrective cardiac surgery for congenital heart defects in Finland. The thymus tissue came from surgical resects taken out during corrective cardiac surgery. Both the thymic and the peripheral blood repertoires appeared to show biased V and J gene segment usage. Highly overlapping thymic TCR repertoires among unrelated individuals were reported in the related research. TCR alpha and beta repertoires from roughly eight infant thymus samples and a few related peripheral blood samples were characterized in the study. Donor ages ranged from roughly 6 to 250 days, and the cohort comprised five or six male and a couple of female infants. Thymocytes were freed from the tissue by mechanical means and kept at -70 degrees C as pellets of roughly 9-30 million cells. A QIAsymphony instrument was used to extract genomic DNA from the frozen cell pellets. The immunoSEQ multiplex PCR assay was used to amplify the TCRB and TCRAD loci from a standardized quantity of quality-controlled genomic DNA. Amplicons spanned the V(D)J region at a length sufficient to cover the CDR3 and identify V and J genes. The commercial immunoSEQ service was used to sequence amplicons on an Illumina platform. Primer bias and sequencing errors were corrected as previously described, and TCRAD and TCRB definitions were based on the IMGT database. Repertoires were analysed with immunoSEQ Analyzer 3.0 and VDJTools, covering basic statistics, V/J segment usage, diversity estimates, rarefaction and pairwise overlap. Chao1, ChaoE, Efron-Thisted, Shannon and inverse Simpson indices were used to estimate diversity, which was also estimated on datasets down-sampled to the smallest sample. Repertoire overlap was determined by strict matching of CDR3 nucleotide sequence, V gene and J gene, and Jaccard-based multidimensional scaling clustering was applied. On average, thymus samples gave about 810,000 unique TCRB clonotypes, whereas blood samples gave 75,000 to 95,000.

The rearranged chain carries TRBV25-1 and TRBJ2-1; the junction holds 10 bases that match TRBD1. Sequenced material: thymocytes. The TCR sequence derives from a boy in the first two years of life with a congenital heart defect. Donor details come from another sample of the same person, matched by shared clones. The nucleotide sequence reads as follows: TGTGCCAGCAGTGAATATCTGATAGGACAGGGGGTTTTAAGTGAGCAGTTCTTC. This gives the protein CASSEYLIGQGVLSEQFF.